This T cell receptor beta chain derives from a study of T cell responses to AZD1222 COVID-19 vaccine. Overall study findings and caveats: Clonal diversity was possibly underestimated; the donors were predominantly white British and more often female.

Turning to this clone: Its specificity is not known.

Germline V gene sequence: CDR1 MNHEY, CDR2 SVGEGT. Losses at the gene ends were 0 bases for V and 3 bases for J; bases not matched to a gene: 11. The CDR3 consists of 19 residues. The assay was immunoSEQ multiplex PCR, and TCRdb's table has in-frame clones only and misses some. The data show 100,000 or so clones, about 91% seen once. Source: peripheral blood, taken 28 days after the second AZD1222 dose. The gene calls are TRBV6-2 or TRBV6-3 and TRBJ1-5; 10 nucleotides align to TRBD1. This receptor was identified in an adult who received the AZD1222 COVID-19 vaccine. The CDR3 reads CASSYSGDRGVRYNQPQHF. CDR3 DNA sequence: TGTGCCAGCAGTTACTCTGGGGACAGGGGAGTGCGCTACAATCAGCCCCAGCATTTT.